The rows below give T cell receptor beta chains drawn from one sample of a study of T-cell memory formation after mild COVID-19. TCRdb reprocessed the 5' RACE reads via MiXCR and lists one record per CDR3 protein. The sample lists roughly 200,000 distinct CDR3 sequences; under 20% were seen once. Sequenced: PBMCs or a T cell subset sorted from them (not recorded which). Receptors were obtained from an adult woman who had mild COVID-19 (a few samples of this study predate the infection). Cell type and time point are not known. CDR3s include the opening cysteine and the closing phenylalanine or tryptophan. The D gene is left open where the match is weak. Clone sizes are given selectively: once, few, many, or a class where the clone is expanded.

cdr3_aa: CASSLGDLQTQYF
cdr3_nt: TGTGCTAGCAGCTTAGGGGACCTCCAGACCCAGTACTTC
v_call: TRBV7-7
cdr3_length: 13
clone_size: few
j_call: TRBJ2-5
d_call: .

cdr3_aa: CASSTGTSGRDYEQYF
cdr3_nt: TGTGCCAGCAGTACCGGGACTAGCGGGAGGGACTACGAGCAGTACTTC
v_call: TRBV6-2/TRBV6-3
cdr3_length: 16
clone_size: .
j_call: TRBJ2-7
d_call: TRBD2

cdr3_aa: CSARDSRRDGVPQHF
cdr3_nt: TGCAGTGCTAGAGATTCCCGCAGGGACGGTGTCCCCCAGCATTTT
v_call: TRBV20-1
cdr3_length: 15
clone_size: .
j_call: TRBJ1-5
d_call: .

cdr3_aa: CASSPSDRISGNTIYF
cdr3_nt: TGTGCCAGCAGCCCCTCGGACCGAATCTCTGGAAACACCATATATTTT
v_call: TRBV3-1
cdr3_length: 16
clone_size: .
j_call: TRBJ1-3
d_call: .

cdr3_aa: CASAYVRKWGTIFPYEQYF
cdr3_nt: TGTGCCAGCGCGTACGTACGTAAGTGGGGGACTATTTTCCCCTACGAGCAGTACTTC
v_call: TRBV6-2/TRBV6-3
cdr3_length: 19
clone_size: .
j_call: TRBJ2-7
d_call: TRBD2

cdr3_aa: CASSFRVSNQPQHF
cdr3_nt: TGTGCCAGCAGTTTCAGGGTATCCAATCAGCCCCAGCATTTT
v_call: TRBV27
cdr3_length: 14
clone_size: .
j_call: TRBJ1-5
d_call: .

cdr3_aa: CSAPRTRMNTEAFF
cdr3_nt: TGCAGTGCTCCTAGGACAAGGATGAACACTGAAGCTTTCTTT
v_call: TRBV20-1
cdr3_length: 14
clone_size: many
j_call: TRBJ1-1
d_call: .

cdr3_aa: CARLANNEQFF
cdr3_nt: TGTGCCAGACTAGCAAACAATGAGCAGTTCTTC
v_call: TRBV7-2
cdr3_length: 11
clone_size: few
j_call: TRBJ2-1
d_call: .

cdr3_aa: CASSEAGLLYGYTF
cdr3_nt: TGTGCCAGCAGTGAAGCGGGGCTGCTCTATGGCTACACCTTC
v_call: TRBV6-1
cdr3_length: 14
clone_size: .
j_call: TRBJ1-2
d_call: .

cdr3_aa: CATSRARQGRYNEQFF
cdr3_nt: TGTGCCACCAGCAGAGCGCGGCAGGGGAGATACAATGAGCAGTTCTTC
v_call: TRBV15
cdr3_length: 16
clone_size: few
j_call: TRBJ2-1
d_call: .

cdr3_aa: CASSLTGLAGTDTQYF
cdr3_nt: TGTGCCAGCAGCCTAACGGGACTAGCGGGCACAGATACGCAGTATTTT
v_call: TRBV9
cdr3_length: 16
clone_size: few
j_call: TRBJ2-3
d_call: TRBD2

cdr3_aa: CASSLRGLAGGVPSYNEQFF
cdr3_nt: TGTGCCAGCAGCTTACGCGGACTAGCGGGAGGAGTACCCTCCTACAATGAGCAGTTCTTC
v_call: TRBV7-3
cdr3_length: 20
clone_size: few
j_call: TRBJ2-1
d_call: TRBD2

cdr3_aa: CASSQGQTSTDTQYF
cdr3_nt: TGTGCCAGCAGCCAAGGACAGACTAGCACAGATACGCAGTATTTT
v_call: TRBV3-1
cdr3_length: 15
clone_size: few
j_call: TRBJ2-3
d_call: .

cdr3_aa: CSARDLNRGITDTQYF
cdr3_nt: TGCAGTGCTAGAGATCTCAACAGGGGTATCACAGATACGCAGTATTTT
v_call: TRBV20-1
cdr3_length: 16
clone_size: many
j_call: TRBJ2-3
d_call: TRBD1

cdr3_aa: CASSQVVEGTNNEQFF
cdr3_nt: TGCGCCAGCAGCCAAGTCGTTGAGGGGACTAACAATGAGCAGTTCTTC
v_call: TRBV4-1
cdr3_length: 16
clone_size: many
j_call: TRBJ2-1
d_call: TRBD2

cdr3_aa: CSAREAADRSYEAFF
cdr3_nt: TGCAGTGCTCGCGAAGCGGCTGACAGGAGCTATGAAGCTTTCTTT
v_call: TRBV20-1
cdr3_length: 15
clone_size: .
j_call: TRBJ1-1
d_call: .

cdr3_aa: CSVVKGRYNEQFF
cdr3_nt: TGCAGCGTTGTTAAAGGGCGCTACAATGAGCAGTTCTTC
v_call: TRBV29-1
cdr3_length: 13
clone_size: .
j_call: TRBJ2-1
d_call: .

cdr3_aa: CASSSAGQAQYF
cdr3_nt: TGTGCCAGCAGTTCAGCGGGACAAGCACAGTACTTC
v_call: TRBV12-3/TRBV12-4
cdr3_length: 12
clone_size: few
j_call: TRBJ2-5
d_call: .

cdr3_aa: CASSPPGTGELFF
cdr3_nt: TGCGCCAGCAGCCCTCCTGGGACCGGGGAGCTGTTTTTT
v_call: TRBV5-1
cdr3_length: 13
clone_size: .
j_call: TRBJ2-2
d_call: .

cdr3_aa: CAISRRQGESDEQFF
cdr3_nt: TGTGCCATCAGTCGACGGCAGGGAGAATCCGATGAGCAGTTCTTC
v_call: TRBV10-3
cdr3_length: 15
clone_size: .
j_call: TRBJ2-1
d_call: .

cdr3_aa: CSARVEGEMNTEAFF
cdr3_nt: TGCAGTGCTAGAGTGGAGGGGGAAATGAACACTGAAGCTTTCTTT
v_call: TRBV20-1
cdr3_length: 15
clone_size: .
j_call: TRBJ1-1
d_call: .

cdr3_aa: CASSYGGVDNSPLHF
cdr3_nt: TGTGCCAGCAGTTACGGAGGGGTCGATAATTCACCCCTCCACTTT
v_call: TRBV6-5
cdr3_length: 15
clone_size: few
j_call: TRBJ1-6
d_call: .

cdr3_aa: CSVLAGKPWEQFF
cdr3_nt: TGCAGTGTTTTAGCGGGCAAGCCCTGGGAGCAGTTCTTC
v_call: TRBV20-1
cdr3_length: 13
clone_size: .
j_call: TRBJ2-1
d_call: TRBD2

cdr3_aa: CASSEALMGAANTGELFF
cdr3_nt: TGTGCCAGCAGTGAAGCGCTAATGGGGGCAGCGAACACCGGGGAGCTGTTTTTT
v_call: TRBV6-1
cdr3_length: 18
clone_size: few
j_call: TRBJ2-2
d_call: .

cdr3_aa: CASSPTGSTEAFF
cdr3_nt: TGTGCCAGCAGCCCCACAGGGTCGACTGAAGCTTTCTTT
v_call: TRBV6-5
cdr3_length: 13
clone_size: many
j_call: TRBJ1-1
d_call: .

cdr3_aa: CASSLGGAGDNEQFF
cdr3_nt: TGTGCCAGCAGCTTAGGAGGTGCAGGGGACAATGAGCAGTTCTTC
v_call: TRBV7-2
cdr3_length: 15
clone_size: .
j_call: TRBJ2-1
d_call: .

cdr3_aa: CASSLPSHVQGSYNEQFF
cdr3_nt: TGTGCCAGCAGTTTACCCAGCCACGTGCAGGGCTCCTACAATGAGCAGTTCTTC
v_call: TRBV12-3/TRBV12-4
cdr3_length: 18
clone_size: few
j_call: TRBJ2-1
d_call: .